This T cell receptor beta chain was documented in a study of blood T cell repertoires in COVID-19. Trimming pared 5 bases from V and 6 bases from J, leaving 18 bases between. The CDR3 extends over 14 amino acids. Per the germline V gene, CDR1 is SGHRS and CDR2 is YFSETQ. In the original analysis: Amplification with reference gene primers provided the estimates of nucleated cell counts. Using immunoSEQ multiplex PCR, the repertoire was profiled, and TCRdb retains in-frame clones only, with some absent. From that table come the V and J calls and clone size; the DNA was used to work out D and trimming. The sample records approximately 190,000 clones, around 80% being singletons.

V and J are TRBV5-1 and TRBJ2-7; tentatively, D is TRBD1 (6 bases). Sequences were obtained from peripheral blood. This TCR came from a man aged 30 to 45 with active or convalescent COVID-19. CDR3 sequence (DNA): TGCGCCAGCAGACTGGGGGACATTCTAGGCGAGCAGTACGTC. It codes for CASRLGDILGEQYV.